Listed here are 25 T cell receptor beta chains from one sample, sequenced in a study of cytomegalovirus exposure and HLA in healthy donors. The PCR used 60 Vbeta and 13 Jbeta primers. The method was immunoSEQ multiplex PCR; TCRdb's version includes in-frame clones alone and lacks a portion of them. Of over 100,000 clones in the sample, about 64% were seen once. The sample comprised PBMCs. These receptors originate from a woman in her thirties or forties in good health and CMV-seronegative.

The V and J genes are TRBV7-9 and TRBJ1-2; D remains unclear. The CDR3 runs 12 residues. CDR1 is SEHNR, CDR2 FQNEAQ, per germline (reference sequence). V lost 1 base, J lost 3 bases, and 3 bases lay in between. The CDR3 spells CASSLGDYGYTF. In DNA, the CDR3 is TGTGCCAGCAGCTTAGGAGACTATGGCTACACCTTC.

This rearrangement joins TRBV6-4 to TRBJ2-1; 13 positions match TRBD2. V shed 4 bases and J 6 bases; nucleotides not matched to a gene: 9. The CDR3 extends over 17 amino acids. CDR1 MRHNA and CDR2 SNTAGT come from the germline V gene. CDR3 residues: CASSGTSGGRRGNEQFF. The CDR3, as DNA: TGTGCCAGCAGTGGGACTAGCGGGGGAAGGCGGGGCAATGAGCAGTTCTTC.

This clone was found a few times. V and J are TRBV29-1 and TRBJ2-1, with 7 bases aligning to TRBD2. CDR3 length: 16 residues. In germline, CDR1 is SQVTM, CDR2 ANQGSEA. Trimming took 5 bases from V and 8 from J; bases not matched to a gene: 18. In nucleotides, the CDR3 is TGCAGCGTTACCCGACGATGGGGGGGGAATGCTGATGAGCAGTTCTTC. Translating it yields CSVTRRWGGNADEQFF.

The chain combines TRBV11-2 with TRBJ2-3; 8 bases align to TRBD1. From germline, CDR1 is SGHAT and CDR2 FQNNGV. The CDR3 contains 15 residues. The trim removed 0 bases at V and 4 bases at J, leaving 3 bases unmatched. The CDR3 DNA reads as TGTGCCAGCAGCTTAGAGGGACAGGCAGCAGATACGCAGTATTTT. This translates into CASSLEGQAADTQYF.

The chain links TRBV6-5 to TRBJ2-7; 9 bases match TRBD1. Looked up from germline, CDR1 is MNHEY and CDR2 is SVGAGI. With 2 bases clipped from V and 3 bases from J, the junction kept 8 bases outside the gene matches. The CDR3 is 16 amino acids. The CDR3 DNA reads TGTGCCAGCAGTTACAGGGACAGGGTCTTCATCTACGAGCAGTACTTC. Amino acid sequence: CASSYRDRVFIYEQYF.

The rearrangement links TRBV7-2 to TRBJ2-7; 13 positions agree with TRBD2. Germline CDR1 and CDR2: SGHTA and FQGNSA. Trimming took 3 bases from V and 3 from J; bases not matched to a gene: 5. The CDR3 length is 16 residues. This CDR3 is CASSLGTSGEHYEQYF. CDR3 DNA: TGTGCCAGCAGCTTGGGGACTAGCGGGGAACACTACGAGCAGTACTTC.

This clone was seen a handful of times. The chain carries TRBV7-2 and TRBJ1-1; D is unresolved. V shed 1 base and J shed 4 bases, with 13 bases lying between them. Germline-derived CDR1 and CDR2 are SGHTA and FQGNSA. CDR3 size: 15 residues. The CDR3 is CASSLVLVMSTEAFF. The CDR3, as DNA: TGTGCCAGCAGCTTAGTATTGGTTATGAGCACTGAAGCTTTCTTT.

The chain uses TRBV10-3 and TRBJ1-3; D is perhaps TRBD1 (5 bases). V lost 4 bases, J lost 2 bases, and 6 bases lay in between. The V gene's germline CDR1 is ENHRY and CDR2 SYGVKD. The CDR3 has 13 residues. For the CDR3, the DNA is TGTGCCATCAGTGGGACAACTGGAAACACCATATATTTT. Its translation: CAISGTTGNTIYF.

The chain recombines TRBV30 with TRBJ1-1; no reliable D call. The V gene lost 0 bases and the J gene lost 5 bases, with 10 bases spanning the gap. The CDR3 totals 13 residues. The germline gives CDR1 GTSNPN, CDR2 SVGIG (reference sequence). The CDR3 coding sequence is TGTGCCTGGAGTGTGTCCGGGGAAACTGAAGCTTTCTTT. Amino acids: CAWSVSGETEAFF.

This clone was seen only once. The CDR3 sequence: CASSFPPGAGRGRTQYF. DNA of the CDR3: TGTGCCAGCAGCTTCCCCCCGGGCGCCGGACGAGGGCGGACCCAGTACTTC. This chain links TRBV5-6 with TRBJ2-5; TRBD2 is a possible D gene (5 bases). This CDR3 has 17 amino acids. Germline loops: CDR1 SGHDT, CDR2 YYEEEE. Trimming stripped 2 bases from V and 7 bases from J, with 24 bases between. Supplemented by reference TRBV5-6 and TRBJ2-5, the full variable domain reads DAGVTQSPTHLIKTRGQQVTLRCSPKSGHDTVSWYQQALGQGPQFIFQYYEEEERQRGNFPDRFSGHQFPNYSSELNVNALLLGDSALYLCASSFPPGAGRGRTQYFGPGTRLLVL.

This CDR3 reads CASSHREGSAEAFF. CDR3 bases: TGTGCCAGTAGTCACAGGGAAGGGAGCGCTGAAGCTTTCTTT. The chain links TRBV19 to TRBJ1-1; D is possibly TRBD1 (6 bases). Germline assignment: CDR1 LNHDA and CDR2 SQIVND (reference sequence). Trimming took 5 bases from V and 6 from J, leaving 16 bases between them. This CDR3 is built from 14 residues.

This clone showed up just once. The genes are TRBV28 and TRBJ2-2; TRBD1 might be the D (6 bases). CDR3 length: 15 residues. Trimming left V 6 bases short and J 4 bases short, with 15 bases between. Germline loops: CDR1 MDHEN, CDR2 SYDVKM. Here the CDR3 DNA reads TGTGCCAGCAGCCCCGGGACAAGGCCCACCGGGGAGCTGTTTTTT. This encodes CASSPGTRPTGELFF.

This clone came up a few times. The chain has TRBV4-1 and TRBJ1-4; D call uncertain. The CDR3 spans 14 residues. The germline gives CDR1 MGHRA, CDR2 YSYEKL. The germline V and J ends were trimmed by 1 base and 8 bases, with 11 bases remaining between them. The CDR3 DNA reads TGCGCCAGCAGCCAAGTCTTTCGCCGGGAAAAACTGTTTTTT. Translation: CASSQVFRREKLFF.

This rearrangement joins TRBV9 to TRBJ2-2; no clear D. Trimming removed 1 base at V and 6 bases at J, with 10 bases between. The CDR3 runs 14 residues. The V gene's germline CDR1 is SGDLS and CDR2 YYNGEE. DNA for the CDR3: TGTGCCAGCAGCGTATCGGTATCCGCCGGGGAGCTGTTTTTT. Protein product: CASSVSVSAGELFF. The full variable domain, with the rest looked up from reference TRBV9 and TRBJ2-2, is DSGVTQTPKHLITATGQRVTLRCSPRSGDLSVYWYQQSLDQGLQFLIQYYNGEERAKGNILERFSAQQFPDLHSELNLSSLELGDSALYFCASSVSVSAGELFFGEGSRLTVL.

The CDR3 loop is CASSADRGRSEQYF. CDR3 DNA: TGTGCCAGCTCAGCGGACAGGGGGCGCAGCGAGCAGTACTTC. The rearrangement links TRBV18 to TRBJ2-7; 11 positions agree with TRBD1. The CDR3 runs 14 residues. The J segment lost 6 bases and the V segment lost 5 bases, leaving 6 bases of the junction unmatched. Looked up from germline, CDR1 is KGHSH and CDR2 is LQKENI.

The chain links TRBV13 to TRBJ2-3; no firm D call. The CDR3 runs to 13 residues. The germline V and J ends were trimmed by 1 base and 0 bases, with 2 bases remaining between them. The germline V gene has CDR1 PRHDT and CDR2 FYEKMQ (reference sequence). The CDR3 nucleotides read TGTGCCAGCAGCTTAGCTAGCACAGATACGCAGTATTTT. Its protein product is CASSLASTDTQYF.

This chain connects TRBV4-3 to TRBJ2-1; the match to TRBD1 covers 8 bases. J lost 3 bases, V lost 5 bases, and 3 bases had no gene match. Germline CDR1 and CDR2: LGHNA and YSLEER. This CDR3 region has 14 residues. The CDR3 sequence: CASSWDRSYNEQFF. In nucleotides, the CDR3 is TGCGCCAGCAGCTGGGACAGGAGCTACAATGAGCAGTTCTTC.

The CDR3 protein is CATAPQGLSYEQYF. The CDR3 DNA is TGCGCCACCGCCCCACAGGGGTTGTCCTACGAGCAGTACTTC. The chain employs TRBV4-1 and TRBJ2-7; 7 nucleotides match TRBD1. The V segment lost 10 bases and the J segment 1 base; nucleotides outside the gene matches: 10. The CDR3 loop spans 14 amino acids. CDR1 and CDR2 (germline): MGHRA, YSYEKL.

The chain uses TRBV5-8 and TRBJ1-6; D call uncertain. Germline CDR1 SGHTS, CDR2 YDEGEE. The CDR3 spans 15 residues. With 2 bases removed from V and 7 bases from J, the gap between germline ends came to 13 bases. CDR3 protein: CASSFNPRRNSPLHF. The CDR3 DNA follows: TGTGCCAGCAGCTTTAACCCCCGCAGGAATTCACCCCTCCACTTT.

The chain couples TRBV10-3 to TRBJ1-1; D remains unclear. This CDR3 is 14 amino acids long. V was trimmed by 5 bases and J by 3 bases, leaving 13 bases between them. The germline gives CDR1 ENHRY, CDR2 SYGVKD. This CDR3 reads CAISMTPGDTEAFF. The CDR3 DNA reads as TGTGCCATCAGTATGACCCCCGGAGACACTGAAGCTTTCTTT.

This chain uses TRBV11-2 with TRBJ2-1, with 10 bases identical to TRBD1. The CDR3 is 15 residues long. Germline V gives CDR1 SGHAT, CDR2 FQNNGV. V shed 3 bases and J 4 bases; nucleotides not matched to a gene: 3. CDR3 nucleotide sequence: TGTGCCAGCAGCTTCCGGGACAGGGGTTACAATGAGCAGTTCTTC. This sequence encodes CASSFRDRGYNEQFF.

This chain uses TRBV18 with TRBJ1-2; possible D gene TRBD1, 5 bases. V shed 1 base and J shed 8 bases, with 20 bases lying between them. The germline CDR1 and CDR2 sequences are KGHSH and LQKENI. The CDR3 sequence is 16 residues long. This CDR3 reads CASSPRGEGGVGGYTF. Here the CDR3 DNA reads TGTGCCAGCTCACCACGGGGGGAAGGCGGTGTAGGAGGCTACACCTTC. Full variable domain (missing parts from reference TRBV18 and TRBJ1-2): NAGVMQNPRHLVRRRGQEARLRCSPMKGHSHVYWYRQLPEEGLKFMVYLQKENIIDESGMPKERFSAEFPKEGPSILRIQQVVRGDSAAYFCASSPRGEGGVGGYTFGSGTRLTVV.

DNA for the CDR3: TGTGCCAGCAGCTTAGGAGGGACTCTCTTGAACACTGAAGCTTTCTTT. This gives the protein CASSLGGTLLNTEAFF. The chain is built from TRBV7-2 and TRBJ1-1, with D perhaps matching TRBD1 (5 bases). Germline CDR1 is SGHTA and CDR2 is FQGNSA. V dropped 1 base and J dropped 0 bases, with 12 bases sitting between them. The CDR3 is made up of 16 amino acids. Based on the CDR3 plus reference TRBV7-2 and TRBJ1-1, the full variable domain is GAGVSQSPSNKVTEKGKDVELRCDPISGHTALYWYRQSLGQGLEFLIYFQGNSAPDKSGLPSDRFSAERTGGSVSTLTIQRTQQEDSAVYLCASSLGGTLLNTEAFFGQGTRLTVV.

There are a few counts of this clone. This chain joins TRBV7-9 and TRBJ1-1; 8 nucleotides agree with TRBD1. J lost 5 bases, V lost 5 bases, and 10 bases had no gene match. CDR1 and CDR2 from the germline V gene are SEHNR and FQNEAQ (reference sequence). This CDR3 is built from 15 residues. The CDR3 reads CASSPPGQETTEAFF. The CDR3 nucleotides are TGTGCCAGCAGCCCACCGGGACAGGAGACGACTGAAGCTTTCTTT.

The sample holds a few counts of this clone. CDR3 residues: CASRLTSGADTQYF. Written as DNA, the CDR3 is TGTGCCAGCAGACTCACTAGCGGCGCCGATACGCAGTATTTT. V usage is TRBV7-8 and J usage is TRBJ2-3; 8 nucleotides line up with TRBD2. V shed 6 bases, J shed 6 bases, and the junction held 8 bases outside the gene matches. Germline CDR1 and CDR2: SGHVS and FQNEAQ. The CDR3 consists of 14 residues.